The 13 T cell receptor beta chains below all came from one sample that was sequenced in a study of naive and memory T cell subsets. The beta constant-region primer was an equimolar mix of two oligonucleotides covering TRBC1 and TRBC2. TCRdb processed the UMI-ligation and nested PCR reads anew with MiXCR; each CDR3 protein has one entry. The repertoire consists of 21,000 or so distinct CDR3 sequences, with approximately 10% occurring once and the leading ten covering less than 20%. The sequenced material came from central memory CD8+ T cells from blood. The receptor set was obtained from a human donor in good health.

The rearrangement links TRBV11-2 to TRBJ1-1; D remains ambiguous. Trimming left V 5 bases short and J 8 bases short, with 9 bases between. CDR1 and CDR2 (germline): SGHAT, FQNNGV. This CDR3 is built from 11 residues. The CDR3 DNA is TGTGCCAGCAGCCTAGGGCCCGAAGCTTTCTTT. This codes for CASSLGPEAFF.

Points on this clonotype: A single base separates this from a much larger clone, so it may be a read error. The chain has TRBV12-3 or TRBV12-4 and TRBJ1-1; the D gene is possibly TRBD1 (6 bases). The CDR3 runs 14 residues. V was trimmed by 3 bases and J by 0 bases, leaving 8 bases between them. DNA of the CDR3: TGTGCCAGCAGTTTTGGGGGCGTGAACACTGAAGCTTTCTTT. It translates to CASSFGGVNTEAFF.

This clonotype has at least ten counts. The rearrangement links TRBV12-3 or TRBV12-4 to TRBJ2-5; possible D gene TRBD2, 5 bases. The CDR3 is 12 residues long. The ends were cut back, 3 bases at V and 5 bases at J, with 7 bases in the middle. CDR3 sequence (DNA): TGTGCCAGCAGTTTTGAGGGTGAGACCCAGTACTTC. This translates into CASSFEGETQYF.

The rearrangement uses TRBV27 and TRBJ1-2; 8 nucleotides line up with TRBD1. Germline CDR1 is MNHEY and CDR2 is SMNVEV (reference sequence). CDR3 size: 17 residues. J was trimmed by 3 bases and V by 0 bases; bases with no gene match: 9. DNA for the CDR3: TGTGCCAGCAGTTTATCGACGGCAGGGGGCGACCACTATGGCTACACCTTC. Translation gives CASSLSTAGGDHYGYTF.

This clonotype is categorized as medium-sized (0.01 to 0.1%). DNA for the CDR3: TGCAGTGCTACAGAACTAGCGGGAGGGCCAGATACGCAGTATTTT. Translated: CSATELAGGPDTQYF. The chain uses TRBV20-1 and TRBJ2-3; 13 positions agree with TRBD2. This CDR3 has 15 amino acids. Germline V gives CDR1 DFQATT, CDR2 SNEGSKA (reference sequence). The V segment lost 4 bases and the J segment 4 bases; nucleotides outside the gene matches: 5.

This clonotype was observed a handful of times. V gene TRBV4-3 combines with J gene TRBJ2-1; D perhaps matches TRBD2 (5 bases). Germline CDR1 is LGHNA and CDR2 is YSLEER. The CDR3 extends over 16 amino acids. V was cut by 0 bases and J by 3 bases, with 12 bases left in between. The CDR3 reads CASSQDSGLVYNEQFF. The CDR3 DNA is TGCGCCAGCAGCCAAGACAGCGGACTTGTCTACAATGAGCAGTTCTTC.

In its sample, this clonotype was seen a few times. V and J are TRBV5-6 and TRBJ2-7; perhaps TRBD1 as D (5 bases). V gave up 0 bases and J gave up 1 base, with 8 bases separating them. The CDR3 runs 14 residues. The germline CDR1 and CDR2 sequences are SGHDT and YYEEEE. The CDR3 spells CASSLAQGSYEQYF. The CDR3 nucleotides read TGTGCCAGCAGCTTGGCCCAGGGATCCTACGAGCAGTACTTC.

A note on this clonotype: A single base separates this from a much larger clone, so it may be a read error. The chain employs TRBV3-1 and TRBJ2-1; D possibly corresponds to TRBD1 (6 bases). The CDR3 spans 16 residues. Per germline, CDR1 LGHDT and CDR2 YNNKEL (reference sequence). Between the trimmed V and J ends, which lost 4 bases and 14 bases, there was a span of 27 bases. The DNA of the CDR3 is TGTGCCAGCAGCCCCACCCCGGGACAAGTTACCCTATGGGAGTTCTTC. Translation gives CASSPTPGQVTLWEFF.

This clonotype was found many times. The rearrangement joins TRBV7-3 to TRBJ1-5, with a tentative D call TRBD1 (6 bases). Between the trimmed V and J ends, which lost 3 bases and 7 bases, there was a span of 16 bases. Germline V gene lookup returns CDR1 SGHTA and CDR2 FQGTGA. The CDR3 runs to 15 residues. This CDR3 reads CASSFRGRTAQPQHF. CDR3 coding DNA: TGTGCCAGCAGCTTTCGGGGGCGGACAGCACAGCCCCAGCATTTT.

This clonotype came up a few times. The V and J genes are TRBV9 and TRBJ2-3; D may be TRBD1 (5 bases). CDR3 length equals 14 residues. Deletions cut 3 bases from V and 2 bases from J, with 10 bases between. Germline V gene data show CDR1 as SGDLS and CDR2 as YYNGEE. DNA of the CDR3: TGTGCCAGCAGCGCAGCAGGGTCCACAGATACGCAGTATTTT. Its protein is CASSAAGSTDTQYF.

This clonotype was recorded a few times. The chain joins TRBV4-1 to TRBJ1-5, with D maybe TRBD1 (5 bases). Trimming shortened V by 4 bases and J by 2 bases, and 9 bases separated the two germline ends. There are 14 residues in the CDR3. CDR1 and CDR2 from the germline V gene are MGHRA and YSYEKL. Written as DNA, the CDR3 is TGCGCCAGCAGCCGAGACAGAGGCAATCAGCCCCAGCATTTT. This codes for CASSRDRGNQPQHF.

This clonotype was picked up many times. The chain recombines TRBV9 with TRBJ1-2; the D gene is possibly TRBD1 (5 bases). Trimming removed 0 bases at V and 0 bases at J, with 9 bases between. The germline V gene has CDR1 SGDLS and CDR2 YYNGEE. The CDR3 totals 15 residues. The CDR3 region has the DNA TGTGCCAGCAGCGTAGCCGACAGCTCTAACTATGGCTACACCTTC. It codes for CASSVADSSNYGYTF.

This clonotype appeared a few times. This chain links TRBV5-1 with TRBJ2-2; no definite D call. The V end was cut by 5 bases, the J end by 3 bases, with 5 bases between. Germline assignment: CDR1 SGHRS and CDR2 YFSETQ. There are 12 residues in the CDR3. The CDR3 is CASSWDTGELFF. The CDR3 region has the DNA TGCGCCAGCAGTTGGGACACCGGGGAGCTGTTTTTT.